This record looks at one T cell receptor (beta chain) sequence and its context. As yet, its antigen is unknown. Clones were sequenced by immunoSEQ multiplex PCR, and TCRdb holds only the in-frame ones, with some missing. The table has 100,000 to 120,000 clones, less than 95% seen once. The data originate from a study of T cell responses to AZD1222 COVID-19 vaccine. The study, taken as a whole, reports: A rise in Spike-specific TCR breadth and depth followed two AZD1222 doses. At baseline, just 6 or 7 AZD1222 recipients tested seropositive. There were mostly white British donors and more females than males, and clonal diversity was possibly underestimated.

The sample consisted of peripheral blood, taken on day 0 of AZD1222 vaccination. The source is an adult in good health.

The CDR3 DNA sequence: TGTGCCAGCCCGGGAGGGAGTAAGTTCACCTTC. Its protein product is CASPGGSKFTF. V gene TRBV7-9 combines with J gene TRBJ1-2, with D unclear. CDR3 length: 11 amino acids. Looked up from germline, CDR1 is SEHNR and CDR2 is FQNEAQ (reference sequence). Deletions cut 8 bases from V and 13 bases from J, with 17 bases between.